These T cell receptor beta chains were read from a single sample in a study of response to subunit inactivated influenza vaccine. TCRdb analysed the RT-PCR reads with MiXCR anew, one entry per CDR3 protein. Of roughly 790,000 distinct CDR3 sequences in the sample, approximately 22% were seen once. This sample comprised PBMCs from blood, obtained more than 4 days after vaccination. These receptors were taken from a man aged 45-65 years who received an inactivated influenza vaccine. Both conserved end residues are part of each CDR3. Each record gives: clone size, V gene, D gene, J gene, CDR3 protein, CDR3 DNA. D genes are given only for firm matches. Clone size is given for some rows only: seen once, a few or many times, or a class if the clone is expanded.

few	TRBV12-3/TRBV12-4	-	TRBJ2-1	CASTPGQGIDEQFF	TGTGCCAGCACCCCGGGGCAGGGTATTGATGAGCAGTTCTTC
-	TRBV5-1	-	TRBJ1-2	CASSWAGAEYGYTF	TGCGCCAGCAGCTGGGCGGGGGCCGAATATGGCTACACCTTC
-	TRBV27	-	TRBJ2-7	CASRRLSSYEQYF	TGTGCCAGCAGGCGTTTGAGTTCCTACGAGCAGTACTTC
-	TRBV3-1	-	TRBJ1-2	CASSQTPNYGYTF	TGTGCCAGCAGCCAGACGCCTAACTATGGCTACACCTTC
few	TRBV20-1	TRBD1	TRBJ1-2	CSATTGAKYGYTF	TGCAGTGCGACGACAGGGGCTAAGTATGGCTACACCTTC
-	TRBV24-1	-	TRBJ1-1	CATRGTENTEAFF	TGTGCCACCAGGGGGACGGAGAACACTGAAGCTTTCTTT
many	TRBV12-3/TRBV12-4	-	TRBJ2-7	CASSLGTLSYEQYF	TGTGCCAGCAGTTTAGGCACTCTCTCCTACGAGCAGTACTTC
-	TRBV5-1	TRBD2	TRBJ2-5	CASSLVTSGYQETQYF	TGCGCCAGCAGCTTGGTTACTAGCGGGTACCAAGAGACCCAGTACTTC
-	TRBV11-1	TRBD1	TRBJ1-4	CASSLGTGAASTNEKLFF	TGTGCCAGCAGCTTAGGGACAGGGGCGGCGTCCACTAATGAAAAACTGTTTTTT
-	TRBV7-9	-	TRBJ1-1	CASSPHPGTNTEAFF	TGTGCCAGCAGCCCCCACCCAGGGACGAACACTGAAGCTTTCTTT
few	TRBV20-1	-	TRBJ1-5	CSARRGIPNQPQHF	TGCAGTGCCAGAAGGGGAATTCCCAATCAGCCCCAGCATTTT
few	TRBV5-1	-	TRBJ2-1	CASSPYARGEQFF	TGCGCCAGCAGCCCGTACGCAAGGGGGGAGCAGTTCTTC
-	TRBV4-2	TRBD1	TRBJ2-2	CASSQDGPGTANTGELFF	TGTGCCAGCAGCCAAGATGGTCCCGGGACAGCGAACACCGGGGAGCTGTTTTTT
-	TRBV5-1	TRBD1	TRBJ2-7	CASSLGQGAFDEQYF	TGCGCCAGCAGCTTGGGACAGGGGGCGTTCGACGAGCAGTACTTC
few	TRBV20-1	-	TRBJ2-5	CSPGTAKETQYF	TGCAGCCCCGGGACGGCGAAAGAGACCCAGTACTTC
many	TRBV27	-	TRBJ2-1	CASRPGTYYNEQFF	TGTGCCAGCCGCCCCGGGACTTACTACAATGAGCAGTTCTTC
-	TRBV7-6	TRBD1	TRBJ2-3	CASSLQGVSTDTQYF	TGTGCCAGCAGCTTACAGGGGGTTAGCACAGATACGCAGTATTTT
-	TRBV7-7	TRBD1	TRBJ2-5	CASSSGGQGRETQYF	TGTGCTAGCAGTTCCGGGGGACAGGGAAGGGAGACCCAGTACTTC
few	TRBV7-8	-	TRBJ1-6	CASSSGRDNSPLHF	TGTGCCAGCAGCTCGGGACGGGATAATTCACCCCTCCACTTT